Given below is one TCR beta chain in context. The antigen is unknown. This specimen belongs to a study of T-cell reconstitution after alpha-beta-depleted transplantation in children. Study-wide results and limits: Some patients showed high day-60 TCRbeta diversity, which derived from surviving recipient T cells and thymic progenitors. From newly produced T cells came most of the T-cell counts and diversity one year after transplant. The study reportedly traced alpha-beta T cells about two months after transplant to several hundred expanded graft clones.

The CDR3 has 16 residues. J lost 2 bases, V lost 5 bases, and 9 bases had no gene match. Unique molecular identifiers were used to barcode this TCRbeta library. MiXCR was run by TCRdb on the PCR reads, yielding one entry per CDR3 protein. The sample lists about 250,000 distinct CDR3 sequences; roughly a quarter were seen once. The sequence derives from a female patient between 2 and 15 years old who had a stem cell transplant for congenital amegakaryocytic thrombocytopenia, so the T cells may come from the graft donor. Sequenced here: PBMCs, mostly from graft donor cells, sampled 360 days after TCRalphabeta/CD19-depleted stem cell transplant. J is TRBJ2-3 and V is TRBV12-3 or TRBV12-4; 8 positions match TRBD1. The CDR3 nucleotides read TGTGCCAGCAGTCCCCGGGACAGGAGCCTCACAGATACGCAGTATTTT. This encodes CASSPRDRSLTDTQYF.